The 27 T cell receptor beta chains below were found in one sample sequenced in a study of T cell responses to AZD1222 COVID-19 vaccine. Using immunoSEQ multiplex PCR, the repertoire was profiled, and TCRdb retains in-frame clones only, with some absent. Here the sample spans 80,000 to 90,000 clones, roughly 90% being singletons. This sample comprised peripheral blood, obtained on day 0 of MenACWY control vaccination. The receptors were sampled from an adult in good health.

V gene TRBV7-2 combines with J gene TRBJ2-3; D unclear. The CDR3 totals 14 residues. CDR1 is SGHTA, CDR2 FQGNSA, per germline. V lost 6 bases and J lost 6, with 16 bases in between. The CDR3: CASRRDKLADTQYF. The CDR3, as DNA: TGTGCCAGCAGACGAGACAAGTTGGCGGATACGCAGTATTTT.

The chain uses TRBV19 and TRBJ2-7; no definite D call. V lost 6 bases and J 2 bases, leaving 8 bases between the germline ends. This CDR3 comprises 12 residues. The V gene's germline CDR1 is LNHDA and CDR2 SQIVND (reference sequence). Here the CDR3 DNA reads TGTGCCAGTAGGGGCACAACCTACGAGCAGTACTTC. It specifies CASRGTTYEQYF. Based on the CDR3 plus reference TRBV19 and TRBJ2-7, the full variable domain is DGGITQSPKYLFRKEGQNVTLSCEQNLNHDAMYWYRQDPGQGLRLIYYSQIVNDFQKGDIAEGYSVSREKKESFPLTVTSAQKNPTAFYLCASRGTTYEQYFGPGTRLTVT.

The chain carries TRBV6-2 or TRBV6-3 and TRBJ1-5; tentatively, D is TRBD1 (5 bases). The CDR3 totals 16 residues. Looked up from germline, CDR1 is MNHEY and CDR2 is SVGEGT. V lost 1 base and J lost 3, with 13 bases in between. CDR3 loop: CASSYWGQGLNQPQHF. The CDR3 bases are TGTGCCAGCAGTTACTGGGGCCAGGGCCTCAATCAGCCCCAGCATTTT.

V gene TRBV2 combines with J gene TRBJ1-1, with 10 bases that match TRBD1. In germline, CDR1 is SNHLY, CDR2 FYNNEI. V dropped 4 bases and J dropped 5; count of bases not matched to a gene: 10. The CDR3 runs 16 residues. CDR3 sequence: CASSGPKPGQGTEAFF. In nucleotides, the CDR3 is TGTGCCAGCAGTGGCCCTAAACCGGGACAGGGGACTGAAGCTTTCTTT.

This chain joins TRBV6-2 or TRBV6-3 and TRBJ2-7; the match to TRBD2 covers 10 bases. J lost 0 bases, V lost 2 bases, and 19 bases had no gene match. Germline V gives CDR1 MNHEY, CDR2 SVGEGT. This CDR3 is 21 amino acids long. The CDR3 DNA reads TGTGCCAGCAGTTACCCCCGGGGAGAAAGCGGGAGGGCCGGAAGCTCCTACGAGCAGTACTTC. Translated: CASSYPRGESGRAGSSYEQYF.

This chain uses TRBV28 with TRBJ1-2; D ambiguous. Germline CDR1 is MDHEN and CDR2 is SYDVKM. The CDR3 covers 14 residues. V was shortened by 1 base and J by 2 bases, with 8 bases between the two germline ends. In nucleotides, the CDR3 is TGTGCCAGCAGTTTATCGGCGGGGAACTATGGCTACACCTTC. Protein product: CASSLSAGNYGYTF.

The V call is TRBV30, the J call TRBJ2-3; D not certain. CDR3 length equals 13 residues. V was pared by 0 bases and J by 2 bases, with 6 bases between. CDR1 GTSNPN and CDR2 SVGIG come from the germline V gene (reference sequence). CDR3 DNA sequence: TGTGCCTGGAGTGTCACGACCACAGATACGCAGTATTTT. It translates to CAWSVTTTDTQYF.

The gene calls are TRBV6-1 and TRBJ1-1, with D perhaps matching TRBD1 (5 bases). Per the germline V gene, CDR1 is MNHNS and CDR2 is SASEGT. Deletions cut 7 bases from V and 8 bases from J, with 17 bases between. CDR3 length: 13 residues. The CDR3 bases are TGTGCCAGCATTCCCACCGGGACGGGGGAAGCTTTCTTT. Encoded protein: CASIPTGTGEAFF.

The chain links TRBV9 to TRBJ2-2; perhaps D is TRBD1 or TRBD2 (5 bases each). The V end was cut by 0 bases, the J end by 3 bases, with 9 bases between. The CDR3 totals 15 residues. The germline gives CDR1 SGDLS, CDR2 YYNGEE. CDR3 in DNA: TGTGCCAGCAGCGTAGTGGGGACGGACACCGGGGAGCTGTTTTTT. This gives the protein CASSVVGTDTGELFF. The full variable domain, in which reference TRBV9 and TRBJ2-2 provide the parts outside the CDR3, is DSGVTQTPKHLITATGQRVTLRCSPRSGDLSVYWYQQSLDQGLQFLIQYYNGEERAKGNILERFSAQQFPDLHSELNLSSLELGDSALYFCASSVVGTDTGELFFGEGSRLTVL.

This chain joins TRBV28 and TRBJ2-7, with D perhaps TRBD2 (7 bases). The V end was cut by 5 bases, the J end by 4 bases, with 15 bases between. The CDR3 is 14 amino acids. Germline CDR1 and CDR2: MDHEN and SYDVKM. The chain's CDR3 is CASSTLGGGYEQYF. CDR3 DNA sequence: TGTGCCAGCAGTACGCTAGGGGGGGGTTACGAGCAGTACTTC.

V usage is TRBV28 and J usage is TRBJ1-2, with no clear D. V lost 1 base and J lost 10, with 7 bases in between. The CDR3 totals 11 residues. Germline CDR1 is MDHEN and CDR2 is SYDVKM. The CDR3 nucleotides read TGTGCCAGCAGTTTATCCGCGCCCTACACCTTC. It is translated as CASSLSAPYTF.

The CDR3 reads CASSQYAGNEKLFF. The CDR3 DNA sequence: TGTGCCAGCTCACAGTACGCGGGAAATGAAAAACTGTTTTTT. V usage is TRBV18 and J usage is TRBJ1-4; D is ambiguous. The CDR3 consists of 14 residues. Germline V CDR1 and CDR2: KGHSH, LQKENI. Trimming stripped 4 bases from V and 5 bases from J, with 11 bases between.

The V call is TRBV7-2, the J call TRBJ2-1; D ambiguous. This CDR3 has 14 amino acids. Trimming removed 11 bases from V and 0 bases from J, with 14 bases in between. CDR1 and CDR2 from the germline V gene are SGHTA and FQGNSA. CDR3: CASLWRSSYNEQFF. The CDR3 nucleotides read TGTGCCTCCCTATGGCGGAGCTCCTACAATGAGCAGTTCTTC.

The rearrangement uses TRBV12-3 or TRBV12-4 and TRBJ2-7, with D hard to call. Between the trimmed V and J ends, which lost 6 bases and 3 bases, there was a span of 6 bases. CDR3 length: 11 amino acids. The CDR3 bases are TGTGCCAGCAGCAAAAACTACGAGCAGTACTTC. It is translated as CASSKNYEQYF.

With regard to this clone: An end of the junction differs from the germline gene, which may be a read error. This CDR3 reads CASSEWVGRGDTQYF. The CDR3 nucleotides read TGTGCCAGCAGCGAATGGGTCGGCAGGGGAGATACGCAGTATTTT. The rearrangement links TRBV25-1 to TRBJ2-3; maybe TRBD1 (6 bases). This CDR3 has 15 amino acids. Germline V gene sequence: CDR1 MGHDK, CDR2 SYGVNS. Filled out from reference TRBV25-1 and TRBJ2-3, the complete variable domain reads EADIYQTPRYLVIGTGKKITLECSQTMGHDKMYWYQQDPGMELHLIHYSYGVNSTEKGDLSSESTVSRIRTEHFPLTLESARPSHTSQYLCASSEWVGRGDTQYFGPGTRLTVL.

The chain combines TRBV6-5 with TRBJ1-2; TRBD1 matches 7 bases. In germline, CDR1 is MNHEY, CDR2 SVGAGI. The CDR3 spans 14 residues. Trimming at V came to 8 bases and at J to 0 bases, leaving 6 bases not matched to a gene. CDR3 region: CASARGLANYGYTF. The CDR3 DNA reads as TGTGCCAGCGCGAGGGGGCTTGCTAACTATGGCTACACCTTC.

The chain uses TRBV28 and TRBJ2-4, with TRBD1 identical over 9 bases. The germline gives CDR1 MDHEN, CDR2 SYDVKM. The length of the CDR3 is 15 residues. V dropped 6 bases and J dropped 4; count of bases not matched to a gene: 7. Here the CDR3 reads CASSTTGGAKNIQYF. DNA for the CDR3: TGTGCCAGCAGCACTACAGGGGGCGCAAAAAACATTCAGTACTTC.

The gene calls are TRBV28 and TRBJ1-1; 7 bases match TRBD1. The CDR3 is made up of 13 amino acids. The junction had 1 base not matched to a gene; V was cut back by 2 bases and J by 4 bases. Per germline, CDR1 MDHEN and CDR2 SYDVKM. The DNA for the CDR3 is TGTGCCAGCAGTTTAAACAGGGGCACTGAAGCTTTCTTT. Encoded protein: CASSLNRGTEAFF.

The gene calls are TRBV10-3 and TRBJ1-3, with D hard to call. CDR3 length equals 12 residues. Germline CDR1 is ENHRY and CDR2 is SYGVKD. Trimming pared 7 bases from V and 2 bases from J, leaving 6 bases between. The CDR3 DNA reads as TGTGCCATCACGGAACCTGGAAACACCATATATTTT. Translating gives CAITEPGNTIYF.

This sequence joins TRBV10-3 and TRBJ2-1, with D possibly TRBD2 on 6 matching bases. In germline, CDR1 is ENHRY, CDR2 SYGVKD. This CDR3 is 13 amino acids long. The V end lost 8 bases, the J end lost 4 bases, and 12 bases lay between the germline ends. CDR3 in amino acids: CAIGIAEYNEQFF. CDR3 nucleotide sequence: TGTGCCATCGGTATAGCGGAATACAATGAGCAGTTCTTC.

The genes are TRBV27 and TRBJ1-6; 10 bases are shared with TRBD1. The CDR3 totals 15 residues. The V and J ends lost 10 bases and 14 bases, in that order; junction bases with no gene match: 17. Germline V gene sequence: CDR1 MNHEY, CDR2 SMNVEV (reference sequence). CDR3 sequence (DNA): TGTGCCATCAACCCGCCGGGACAGGGGAATTCGGCCCTCCACTTT. It specifies CAINPPGQGNSALHF.

V and J are TRBV6-2 or TRBV6-3 and TRBJ2-2, with 8 bases that match TRBD2. The V and J ends lost 2 bases and 7 bases, in that order; junction bases with no gene match: 0. The CDR3 runs to 13 residues. CDR1 MNHEY and CDR2 SVGEGT come from the germline V gene. The CDR3 DNA reads as TGTGCCAGCAGTTACGCGGGGGGCGGGGAGCTGTTTTTT. Translation gives CASSYAGGGELFF.

The CDR3 DNA is TGCGCCAGCAGCTTATCAGGGGACACTGAAGCTTTCTTT. Translating it yields CASSLSGDTEAFF. The rearrangement joins TRBV5-1 to TRBJ1-1; perhaps TRBD1 as D (6 bases). Germline assignment: CDR1 SGHRS and CDR2 YFSETQ. CDR3 length: 13 residues. Trimming left V 2 bases short and J 3 bases short, with 8 bases between.

The V and J genes are TRBV27 and TRBJ2-7, with D hard to call. V was pared by 4 bases and J by 7 bases, with 14 bases between. Germline assignment: CDR1 MNHEY and CDR2 SMNVEV (reference sequence). The CDR3 contains 13 residues. The CDR3 here is CASSSLQGREQYF. Written as DNA, the CDR3 is TGTGCCAGCAGTTCCCTACAAGGACGGGAGCAGTACTTC.

The chain links TRBV7-9 to TRBJ2-7, with D maybe TRBD1 (6 bases). V lost 5 bases and J 0 bases, leaving 11 bases between the germline ends. Germline CDR1 is SEHNR and CDR2 is FQNEAQ (reference sequence). This CDR3 comprises 14 residues. CDR3 loop: CASSQTGFSYEQYF. DNA of the CDR3: TGTGCCAGCAGCCAAACAGGGTTCTCCTACGAGCAGTACTTC.

The chain is built from TRBV18 and TRBJ2-7, with D uncertain. Germline loops: CDR1 KGHSH, CDR2 LQKENI. The CDR3 totals 13 residues. Trimming took off 3 bases at V and 0 bases at J, with 6 bases between the two ends. This CDR3 is CASSPPASYEQYF. Written as DNA, the CDR3 is TGTGCCAGCTCACCCCCGGCCTCCTACGAGCAGTACTTC. The variable domain in full, completed from reference TRBV18 and TRBJ2-7, reads NAGVMQNPRHLVRRRGQEARLRCSPMKGHSHVYWYRQLPEEGLKFMVYLQKENIIDESGMPKERFSAEFPKEGPSILRIQQVVRGDSAAYFCASSPPASYEQYFGPGTRLTVT.

The rearrangement uses TRBV19 and TRBJ2-1, with D unresolved. The V gene's germline CDR1 is LNHDA and CDR2 SQIVND (reference sequence). V was clipped by 3 bases and J by 0 bases, with 9 bases between them. This CDR3 has 15 residues. The CDR3 DNA follows: TGTGCCAGTAGTATTAGATCTAGCTCCTACAATGAGCAGTTCTTC. It is translated as CASSIRSSSYNEQFF.